The 16 T cell receptor beta chains in this list originate from one sample, sequenced in a study of blood T cell repertoires in COVID-19. TCRdb's table, derived via immunoSEQ multiplex PCR, lists solely in-frame clones and lacks some. The sample includes under 200,000 clones, 75% to 95% of them seen just once. The sample consisted of peripheral blood. These receptor sequences come from a man between 45 and 60 years old with acute or convalescent COVID-19.

The CDR3 DNA reads TGTGCCAGCAGGACGGGAGGGTCCTACAATGAGCAGTTCTTC. Encoded protein: CASRTGGSYNEQFF. The chain employs TRBV14 and TRBJ2-1, with 8 nucleotides matching TRBD2. CDR3 length: 14 residues. CDR1 SGHDN and CDR2 FVKESK come from the germline V gene. Trimming removed 6 bases from V and 1 base from J; junction bases left unmatched: 2. Based on the CDR3 plus reference TRBV14 and TRBJ2-1, the full variable domain is EAGVTQFPSHSVIEKGQTVTLRCDPISGHDNLYWYRRVMGKEIKFLLHFVKESKQDESGMPNNRFLAERTGGTYSTLKVQPAELEDSGVYFCASRTGGSYNEQFFGPGTRLTVL.

The chain employs TRBV5-1 and TRBJ2-7; the D gene is possibly TRBD2 (5 bases). Germline assignment: CDR1 SGHRS and CDR2 YFSETQ. Trimming stripped 0 bases from V and 4 bases from J, with 11 bases between. The CDR3 totals 14 residues. The CDR3 DNA reads TGCGCCAGCAGCTTGGGGGGAGCTGGGTACGAGCAGTACGTC. This encodes CASSLGGAGYEQYV.

CDR3: CASSQAVAGEQFF. Here the CDR3 DNA reads TGTGCCAGCAGCCAAGCGGTAGCGGGGGAGCAGTTCTTC. This chain connects TRBV3-1 (or the pseudogene TRBV3-2) to TRBJ2-1, with 8 bases lining up with TRBD2. The CDR3 is 13 amino acids. Looked up from germline, CDR1 is LGHDT and CDR2 is YNNKEL (reference sequence). V gave up 1 base and J gave up 10 bases; unmatched junction bases: 3.

Only one count was recorded for this clone. V is TRBV27 and J is TRBJ2-7, with 8 positions matching TRBD1. The germline V gene encodes CDR1 MNHEY and CDR2 SMNVEV (reference sequence). This CDR3 is built from 15 residues. V was clipped by 7 bases and J by 1 base; unmatched bases: 9. The CDR3 reads CASKSGGAGSYEQYF. In DNA form, the CDR3 reads TGTGCCAGCAAGTCAGGGGGCGCGGGTTCCTACGAGCAGTACTTC.

The chain has TRBV27 and TRBJ1-2; 9 nucleotides match TRBD1. This CDR3 has 12 residues. Germline loops: CDR1 MNHEY, CDR2 SMNVEV (reference sequence). V was pared by 6 bases and J by 8 bases, with 4 bases of the junction left unmatched. The CDR3 loop reads CASRRDREGYTF. For the CDR3, the DNA is TGTGCCAGCAGACGGGACAGGGAAGGCTACACCTTC.

The table lists this clone with a few counts. This chain joins TRBV6-5 and TRBJ1-1; D is possibly TRBD1 (5 bases). This CDR3 comprises 15 residues. With 5 bases removed from V and 0 bases from J, the gap between germline ends came to 13 bases. Germline V CDR1 and CDR2: MNHEY, SVGAGI. CDR3 amino acids: CASSPRAGVNTEAFF. Written as DNA, the CDR3 is TGTGCCAGCAGTCCCCGGGCGGGGGTGAACACTGAAGCTTTCTTT.

V and J are TRBV7-9 and TRBJ2-2; D unresolved. From germline, CDR1 is SEHNR and CDR2 FQNEAQ (reference sequence). The CDR3 contains 17 residues. With 2 bases removed from V and 0 bases from J, the gap between germline ends came to 13 bases. CDR3 sequence (DNA): TGTGCCAGCAGCTTAAACGTGAGAAGAGCGAACACCGGGGAGCTGTTTTTT. Its translation is CASSLNVRRANTGELFF.

This chain connects TRBV12-5 to TRBJ2-1; 8 bases agree with TRBD2. This CDR3 contains 15 residues. The germline V gene has CDR1 LGHNT and CDR2 FRNRAP. With 4 bases clipped from V and 0 bases from J, the junction kept 2 bases outside the gene matches. CDR3 bases: TGTGCTAGTGGTTCGGGGGGGTACTCCTACAATGAGCAGTTCTTC. It specifies CASGSGGYSYNEQFF.

The chain carries TRBV28 and TRBJ2-1; 7 nucleotides agree with TRBD2. V lost 3 bases and J lost 6; bases outside the gene matches: 5. This CDR3 comprises 14 residues. Germline lookup yields CDR1 MDHEN and CDR2 SYDVKM. Here the CDR3 reads CASSLGGRGNEQFF. The CDR3, as DNA: TGTGCCAGCAGTTTGGGCGGGAGAGGCAATGAGCAGTTCTTC.

This clone has just a few counts. The chain employs TRBV5-1 and TRBJ1-3, with 7 bases fitting TRBD1. The CDR3 is made up of 13 amino acids. V shed 3 bases and J 7 bases; nucleotides not matched to a gene: 4. Germline V lookup: CDR1 SGHRS, CDR2 YFSETQ. This chain's CDR3 is CASSYDRANTIYF. The CDR3 DNA is TGCGCCAGCAGCTATGACAGGGCGAACACCATATATTTT.

J is TRBJ1-6 and V is TRBV9; the D gene is possibly TRBD1 (5 bases). CDR1 is SGDLS and CDR2 is YYNGEE in the germline V gene. The CDR3 length is 14 residues. V lost 3 bases to trimming and J lost 11 bases, with 15 bases between them. This chain's CDR3 is CASSAGHNQAPLHF. The CDR3 DNA follows: TGTGCCAGCAGCGCCGGACATAACCAGGCACCCCTCCACTTT.

The genes are TRBV3-1 (or the pseudogene TRBV3-2) and TRBJ2-3; 9 bases fit TRBD2. Trimming removed 2 bases from V and 11 bases from J; junction bases left unmatched: 11. This CDR3 is built from 15 residues. Germline V CDR1 and CDR2: LGHDT, YNNKEL (reference sequence). The CDR3 DNA sequence: TGTGCCAGCAGCCAACTAGCGGGACCAGGGGGAGGGCAGTATTTT. Translating it yields CASSQLAGPGGGQYF.

The V and J genes are TRBV6-2 or TRBV6-3 and TRBJ1-2; D is uncertain. With 2 bases removed from V and 8 bases from J, the gap between germline ends came to 12 bases. The CDR3 spans 13 residues. Germline CDR1 reads MNHEY; CDR2 reads SVGEGT. The CDR3 loop is CASSYIPGRGYTF. The DNA for the CDR3 is TGTGCCAGCAGTTACATTCCGGGAAGGGGCTACACCTTC.

V is TRBV7-3 and J is TRBJ2-1; a weak D match, TRBD1 (5 bases). Trimming left V 3 bases short and J 1 base short, with 10 bases between. CDR1 is SGHTA and CDR2 is FQGTGA in the germline V gene. The CDR3 consists of 15 residues. The chain's CDR3 is CASSFQGTSYNEQFF. Here the CDR3 DNA reads TGTGCCAGCAGCTTCCAGGGAACGTCCTACAATGAGCAGTTCTTC.

This rearrangement joins TRBV6-2 or TRBV6-3 to TRBJ2-1, with 10 bases aligning to TRBD2. Trimming cost V 0 bases and J 3 bases; bases outside gene matches: 5. Germline CDR1 MNHEY, CDR2 SVGEGT. The CDR3 length is 17 residues. CDR3 amino acids: CASSYSKASGSYNEQFF. The CDR3 bases are TGTGCCAGCAGTTACTCGAAGGCTAGCGGGAGCTACAATGAGCAGTTCTTC.

The chain has TRBV6-2 or TRBV6-3 and TRBJ2-1; perhaps TRBD2 as D (5 bases). V lost 4 bases and J lost 8, with 15 bases in between. The V gene's germline CDR1 is MNHEY and CDR2 SVGEGT. The CDR3 contains 14 residues. The CDR3 DNA reads TGTGCCAGCAGTTCTCCCCCTAGCACCCATGAGCAGTTCTTC. Residues: CASSSPPSTHEQFF.